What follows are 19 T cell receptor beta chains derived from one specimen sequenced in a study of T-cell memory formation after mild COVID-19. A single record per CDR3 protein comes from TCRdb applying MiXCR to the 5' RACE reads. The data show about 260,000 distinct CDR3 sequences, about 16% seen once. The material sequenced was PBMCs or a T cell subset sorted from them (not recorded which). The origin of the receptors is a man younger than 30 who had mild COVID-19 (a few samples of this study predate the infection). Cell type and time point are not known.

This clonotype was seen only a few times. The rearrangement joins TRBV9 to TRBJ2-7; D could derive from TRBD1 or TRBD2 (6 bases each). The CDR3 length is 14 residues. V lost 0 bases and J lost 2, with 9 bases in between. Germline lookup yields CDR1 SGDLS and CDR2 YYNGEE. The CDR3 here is CASSVVRGAYEQYV. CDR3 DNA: TGTGCCAGCAGCGTAGTAAGGGGGGCCTACGAGCAGTACGTC.

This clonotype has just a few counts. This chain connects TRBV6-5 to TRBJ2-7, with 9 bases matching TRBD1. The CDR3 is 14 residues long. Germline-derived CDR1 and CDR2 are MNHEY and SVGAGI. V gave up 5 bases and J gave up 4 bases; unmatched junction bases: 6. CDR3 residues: CASSPGTGKYEQYV. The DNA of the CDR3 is TGTGCCAGCAGTCCCGGGACAGGGAAATACGAGCAGTACGTC.

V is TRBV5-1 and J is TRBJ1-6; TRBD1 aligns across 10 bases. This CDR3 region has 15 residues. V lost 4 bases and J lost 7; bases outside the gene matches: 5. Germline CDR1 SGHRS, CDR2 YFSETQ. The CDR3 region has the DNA TGCGCCAGCAGCCTGGGGGGACAGGGGAATTCACCCCTCCACTTT. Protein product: CASSLGGQGNSPLHF.

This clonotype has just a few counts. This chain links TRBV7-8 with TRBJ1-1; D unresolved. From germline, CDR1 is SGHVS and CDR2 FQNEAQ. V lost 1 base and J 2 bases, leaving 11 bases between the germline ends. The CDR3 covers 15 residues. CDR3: CASSLVRPSNTEAFF. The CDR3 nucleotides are TGTGCCAGCAGCTTAGTTAGGCCTTCTAACACTGAAGCTTTCTTT.

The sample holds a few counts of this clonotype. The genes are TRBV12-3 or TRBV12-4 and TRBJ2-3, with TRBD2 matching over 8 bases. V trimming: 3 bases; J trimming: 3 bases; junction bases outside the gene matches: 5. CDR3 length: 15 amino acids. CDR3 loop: CASSFPGGATDTQYF. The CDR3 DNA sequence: TGTGCCAGCAGTTTCCCCGGGGGGGCAACAGATACGCAGTATTTT.

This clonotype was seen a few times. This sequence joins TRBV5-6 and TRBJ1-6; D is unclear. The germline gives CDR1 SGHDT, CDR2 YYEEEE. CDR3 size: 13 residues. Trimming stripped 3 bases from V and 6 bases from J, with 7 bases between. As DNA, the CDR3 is TGTGCCAGCAGCTCATGGGCTAATTCACCCCTCCACTTT. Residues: CASSSWANSPLHF. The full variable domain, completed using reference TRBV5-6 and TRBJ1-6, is DAGVTQSPTHLIKTRGQQVTLRCSPKSGHDTVSWYQQALGQGPQFIFQYYEEEERQRGNFPDRFSGHQFPNYSSELNVNALLLGDSALYLCASSSWANSPLHFGNGTRLTVT.

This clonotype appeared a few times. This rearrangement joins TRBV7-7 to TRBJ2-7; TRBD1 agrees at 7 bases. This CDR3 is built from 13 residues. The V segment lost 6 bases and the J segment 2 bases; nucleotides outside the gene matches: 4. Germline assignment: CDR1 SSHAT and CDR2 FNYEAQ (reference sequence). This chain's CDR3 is CASSHGTAYEQYF. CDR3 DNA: TGTGCCAGCAGTCATGGGACAGCCTACGAGCAGTACTTC.

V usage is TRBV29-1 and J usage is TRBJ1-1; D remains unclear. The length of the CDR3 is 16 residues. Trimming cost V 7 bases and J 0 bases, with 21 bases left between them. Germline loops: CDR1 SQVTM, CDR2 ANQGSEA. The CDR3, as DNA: TGCAGCGCCAGCGCTTTATTTCGGTCCCTGAACACTGAAGCTTTCTTT. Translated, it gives CSASALFRSLNTEAFF.

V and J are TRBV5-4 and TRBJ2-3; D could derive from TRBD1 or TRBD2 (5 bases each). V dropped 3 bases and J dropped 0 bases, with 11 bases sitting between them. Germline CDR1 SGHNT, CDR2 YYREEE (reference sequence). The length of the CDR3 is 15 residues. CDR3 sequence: CASSSGTPSTDTQYF. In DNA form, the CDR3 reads TGTGCCAGCAGCTCCGGGACCCCTAGCACAGATACGCAGTATTTT. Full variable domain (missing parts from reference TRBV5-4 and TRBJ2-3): ETGVTQSPTHLIKTRGQQVTLRCSSQSGHNTVSWYQQALGQGPQFIFQYYREEENGRGNFPPRFSGLQFPNYSSELNVNALELDDSALYLCASSSGTPSTDTQYFGPGTRLTVL.

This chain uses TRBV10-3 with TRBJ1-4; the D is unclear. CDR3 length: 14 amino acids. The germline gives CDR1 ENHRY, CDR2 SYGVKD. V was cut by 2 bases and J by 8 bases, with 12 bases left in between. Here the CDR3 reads CAISEPEPGEKLFF. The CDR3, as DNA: TGTGCCATCAGTGAGCCGGAGCCCGGGGAAAAACTGTTTTTT.

The CDR3 reads CASSRPDRGGTDTQYF. The DNA of the CDR3 is TGTGCCAGCAGCCGACCTGACAGGGGAGGCACAGATACGCAGTATTTT. This chain connects TRBV4-2 to TRBJ2-3, with 8 positions matching TRBD1. CDR1 is LGHNA, CDR2 YNFKEQ, per germline. The ends lost 4 bases at V and 1 base at J; junction bases unmatched: 7. The CDR3 is 16 amino acids.

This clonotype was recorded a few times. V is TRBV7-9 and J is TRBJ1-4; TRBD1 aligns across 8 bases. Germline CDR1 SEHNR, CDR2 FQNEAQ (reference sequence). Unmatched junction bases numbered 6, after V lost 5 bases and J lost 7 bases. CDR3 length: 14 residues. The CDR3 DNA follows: TGTGCCAGCAGCCTGGGACAGGTTTCTGAAAAACTGTTTTTT. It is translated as CASSLGQVSEKLFF.

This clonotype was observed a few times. DNA for the CDR3: TGCAGTGCTAGAGTTAGCGGGGGGGCCGGCGAGCAGTTCTTC. Protein sequence: CSARVSGGAGEQFF. The gene calls are TRBV20-1 and TRBJ2-1, with 11 bases aligning to TRBD2. The CDR3 runs 14 residues. In germline, CDR1 is DFQATT, CDR2 SNEGSKA (reference sequence). V lost 1 base to trimming and J lost 10 bases; unmatched junction nucleotides: 6.

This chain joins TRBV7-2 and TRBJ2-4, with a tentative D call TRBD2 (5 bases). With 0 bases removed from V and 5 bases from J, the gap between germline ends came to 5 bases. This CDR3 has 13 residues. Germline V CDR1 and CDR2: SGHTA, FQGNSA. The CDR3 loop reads CASSLAGENIQYF. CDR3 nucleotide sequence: TGTGCCAGCAGCTTAGCCGGGGAAAACATTCAGTACTTC.

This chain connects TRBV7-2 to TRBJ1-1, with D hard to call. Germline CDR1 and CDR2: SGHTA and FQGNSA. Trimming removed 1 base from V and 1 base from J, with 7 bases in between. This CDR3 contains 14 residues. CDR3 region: CASSLVLANTEAFF. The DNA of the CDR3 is TGTGCCAGCAGCTTAGTCCTGGCGAACACTGAAGCTTTCTTT.

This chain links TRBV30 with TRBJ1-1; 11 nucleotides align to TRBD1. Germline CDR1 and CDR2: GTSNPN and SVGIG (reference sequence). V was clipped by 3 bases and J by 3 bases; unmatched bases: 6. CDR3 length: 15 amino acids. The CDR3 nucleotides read TGTGCCTGGAGACCGGGGACAGGGGGGTACACTGAAGCTTTCTTT. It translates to CAWRPGTGGYTEAFF.

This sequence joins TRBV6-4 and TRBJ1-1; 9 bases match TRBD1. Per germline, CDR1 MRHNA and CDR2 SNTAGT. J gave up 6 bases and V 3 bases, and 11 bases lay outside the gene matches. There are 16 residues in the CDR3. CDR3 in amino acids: CASSDVGQGRGAEAFF. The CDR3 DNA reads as TGTGCCAGCAGTGATGTCGGACAGGGGCGGGGTGCTGAAGCTTTCTTT.

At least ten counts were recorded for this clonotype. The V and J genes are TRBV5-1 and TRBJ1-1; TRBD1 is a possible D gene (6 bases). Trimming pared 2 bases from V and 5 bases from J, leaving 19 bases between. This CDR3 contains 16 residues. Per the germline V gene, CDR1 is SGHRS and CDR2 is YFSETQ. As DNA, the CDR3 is TGCGCCAGCAGCTTTGGCCCCCGGGGGGGCGATACTGAAGCTTTCTTT. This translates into CASSFGPRGGDTEAFF.

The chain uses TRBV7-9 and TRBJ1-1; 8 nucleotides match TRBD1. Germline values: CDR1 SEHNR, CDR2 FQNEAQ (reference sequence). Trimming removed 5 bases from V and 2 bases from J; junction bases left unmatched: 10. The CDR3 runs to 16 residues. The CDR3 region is CASSAGGQVTNTEAFF. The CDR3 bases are TGTGCCAGCAGCGCCGGGGGACAGGTTACCAACACTGAAGCTTTCTTT.